This T cell receptor beta chain was profiled in a study of T cell responses to AZD1222 COVID-19 vaccine. Generated by immunoSEQ multiplex PCR, the TCRdb table keeps only in-frame clones and is missing some. Found here are over 85,000 clones, roughly 84% of them singletons; the top ten hold over 15%. The input for sequencing was peripheral blood, taken on day 0 of AZD1222 vaccination. The TCR originated in an adult in good health.

CDR3 nucleotides: TGTGCCAGCAGTGCCTCGGGACAGAGGAACTATGGCTACACCTTC. Protein product: CASSASGQRNYGYTF. The chain joins TRBV28 to TRBJ1-2, with 7 bases lining up with TRBD1. CDR3 length: 15 residues. Germline lookup yields CDR1 MDHEN and CDR2 SYDVKM. The V gene end was trimmed by 5 bases and the J gene end by 2 bases; junction bases not matched to a gene: 8.